One and the same sample provided the 15 T cell receptor beta chains below, sequenced in a study of T cells in Graves' hyperthyroidism and ophthalmopathy. TCR beta CDR3 regions were amplified from RNA. HTBI primers were used for first-round RT-PCR of the TCR CDR3. TCRdb re-derived calls from the multiplex PCR reads in MiXCR, one entry per CDR3 protein. The sample records fewer than 900,000 distinct CDR3 sequences, about 17% being singletons. The sample comprised blood. The receptor set was obtained from a young man with Graves' hyperthyroidism.

CDR3 in amino acids: CASGTSNQPQHF. CDR3 in DNA: TGTGCCAGCGGGACCTCCAATCAGCCCCAGCATTTT. The rearrangement links TRBV19 to TRBJ1-5, with D perhaps TRBD1 (5 bases). The CDR3 totals 12 residues. In germline, CDR1 is LNHDA, CDR2 SQIVND (reference sequence). The V end lost 9 bases, the J end lost 3 bases, and 9 bases lay between the germline ends.

The table lists this clonotype with a few counts. This sequence joins TRBV6-1 and TRBJ2-2; 11 bases map to TRBD1. V shed 5 bases and J 7 bases; nucleotides not matched to a gene: 3. This CDR3 is built from 14 residues. Germline loops: CDR1 MNHNS, CDR2 SASEGT. CDR3 loop: CASSRDRGDGELFF. The CDR3 DNA reads as TGTGCCAGCAGTAGGGACAGGGGGGACGGGGAGCTGTTTTTT.

This sequence joins TRBV9 and TRBJ2-7; 10 bases agree with TRBD1. Germline V lookup: CDR1 SGDLS, CDR2 YYNGEE. Trimming at V came to 4 bases and at J to 5 bases, leaving 9 bases not matched to a gene. The CDR3 contains 15 residues. The CDR3 loop is CASSSAGQGSNEQYF. For the CDR3, the DNA is TGTGCCAGCAGCTCCGCGGGACAGGGGTCTAACGAGCAGTACTTC.

This clonotype was seen once. This chain connects TRBV19 to TRBJ2-1, with 8 bases fitting TRBD2. The CDR3 consists of 14 residues. Germline V gives CDR1 LNHDA, CDR2 SQIVND (reference sequence). The V gene end was trimmed by 3 bases and the J gene end by 10 bases; junction bases not matched to a gene: 8. The CDR3 DNA follows: TGTGCCAGTAGTATGCGCGGGGGGCTAGGGGAGCAGTTCTTC. Protein product: CASSMRGGLGEQFF. Using reference TRBV19 and TRBJ2-1 for the parts outside the CDR3, the full variable domain is DGGITQSPKYLFRKEGQNVTLSCEQNLNHDAMYWYRQDPGQGLRLIYYSQIVNDFQKGDIAEGYSVSREKKESFPLTVTSAQKNPTAFYLCASSMRGGLGEQFFGPGTRLTVL.

The CDR3: CASRAYNTQYF. The CDR3 nucleotides are TGTGCCAGCAGAGCTTATAATACGCAGTATTTT. V is TRBV12-3 or TRBV12-4 and J is TRBJ2-3; the D is unclear. The CDR3 spans 11 residues. Between the trimmed V and J ends, which lost 6 bases and 7 bases, there was a span of 8 bases.

The chain is built from TRBV7-9 and TRBJ1-2, with D maybe TRBD1 (5 bases). V was clipped by 3 bases and J by 0 bases, with 11 bases between them. The CDR3 consists of 15 residues. Germline V gene sequence: CDR1 SEHNR, CDR2 FQNEAQ (reference sequence). Here the CDR3 reads CASSFRQGANYGYTF. Written as DNA, the CDR3 is TGTGCCAGCAGCTTCCGGCAGGGAGCTAACTATGGCTACACCTTC.

Ten or more counts support this clonotype. This chain links TRBV15 with TRBJ2-3, with 7 bases fitting TRBD2. Germline V gives CDR1 LNHNV, CDR2 YYDKDF (reference sequence). This CDR3 comprises 13 residues. V lost 2 bases, J lost 8 bases, and 4 bases stayed unmatched. The CDR3 DNA reads TGTGCCACCAGCAGATCCGAGCGGGGTACGCAGTATTTT. It is translated as CATSRSERGTQYF.

The chain recombines TRBV24-1 with TRBJ2-1, with 15 nucleotides matching TRBD2. Germline assignment: CDR1 KGHDR and CDR2 SFDVKD. The trim removed 7 bases at V and 2 bases at J, leaving 11 bases unmatched. The CDR3 consists of 19 residues. CDR3 in amino acids: CATSPRTSGRAGTYNEQFF. DNA of the CDR3: TGTGCCACCAGCCCCCGGACTAGCGGGAGGGCCGGTACCTACAATGAGCAGTTCTTC.

In this sample, this clonotype turned up many times. The genes are TRBV2 and TRBJ2-7; D is unresolved. Germline V gives CDR1 SNHLY, CDR2 FYNNEI. Trimming left V 7 bases short and J 0 bases short, with 13 bases between. The CDR3 loop spans 14 amino acids. CDR3 DNA: TGTGCCAGCACCGAACGGGCGGACTCCTACGAGCAGTACTTC. The encoded protein is CASTERADSYEQYF.

In its sample, this clonotype was seen a few times. The chain couples TRBV20-1 to TRBJ2-3; 7 nucleotides match TRBD1. The CDR3 covers 16 residues. V lost 3 bases, J lost 3 bases, and 12 bases stayed unmatched. Germline V lookup: CDR1 DFQATT, CDR2 SNEGSKA (reference sequence). The CDR3 region is CSASPTRQGQTDTQYF. The CDR3, as DNA: TGCAGTGCTAGCCCTACCCGACAGGGCCAGACAGATACGCAGTATTTT.

A few counts support this clonotype. With a much larger clone just one base away, this may be a read error. The chain uses TRBV2 and TRBJ1-1, with no clear D. Germline lookup yields CDR1 SNHLY and CDR2 FYNNEI. This CDR3 region has 13 residues. The CDR3 bases are TGTGCCAGCAGTGAACTGGCTTTCACTGAAACTTTCTTT. This codes for CASSELAFTETFF.

The chain uses TRBV20-1 and TRBJ2-7; D might be TRBD1 (5 bases). The CDR3 has 15 residues. From germline, CDR1 is DFQATT and CDR2 SNEGSKA (reference sequence). Trimming took off 0 bases at V and 4 bases at J, with 16 bases between the two ends. The CDR3 protein is CSARDPARGIYEQYF. CDR3 in DNA: TGCAGTGCTAGAGATCCAGCAAGGGGTATATACGAGCAGTACTTC.

This clonotype was detected ten times or more. The V and J genes are TRBV6-1 and TRBJ2-3; D gene unclear. V shed 4 bases and J shed 10 bases, with 3 bases lying between them. The CDR3 spans 9 residues. Germline loops: CDR1 MNHNS, CDR2 SASEGT. The CDR3, as DNA: TGTGCCAGCAGTGCCTCGCAGTATTTT. This sequence encodes CASSASQYF.

In nucleotides, the CDR3 is TGTGCCAGCAGACCAGGAGGGGGCTCGGATAATTCACCCCTCCACTTT. It codes for CASRPGGGSDNSPLHF. The rearrangement uses TRBV25-1 and TRBJ1-6; TRBD1 agrees at 7 bases. CDR1 and CDR2 (germline): MGHDK, SYGVNS. V shed 6 bases, J shed 5 bases, and the junction held 10 bases outside the gene matches. This CDR3 comprises 16 residues.

V and J are TRBV4-1 and TRBJ2-5, with TRBD2 matching over 11 bases. CDR1 and CDR2 (germline): MGHRA, YSYEKL. This CDR3 spans 17 amino acids. Unmatched junction bases numbered 9, after V lost 4 bases and J lost 2 bases. CDR3 bases: TGCGCCAGCAGCCTACGTCTAGCGGGAGGTTTACAAGAGACCCAGTACTTC. This gives the protein CASSLRLAGGLQETQYF.